This TCR beta chain was captured by sequencing in a study of cytotoxic CD8 clonotypes in ibrutinib-treated CLL. Across the whole study: Each sample contained, on average, 255,043 productive templates and 75,000 to 95,000 productive rearrangements.

This CDR3 has 13 amino acids. V shed 8 bases and J 3 bases; nucleotides not matched to a gene: 4. The germline gives CDR1 SNHLY, CDR2 FYNNEI. TCR beta library input comprised roughly 2 micrograms of genomic DNA from cryopreserved PBMCs. In regard to this clone: Antigen unknown. This same CDR3 is encoded by further DNA sequences in the sample.

Libraries were prepared by immunoSEQ multiplex PCR; TCRdb keeps only in-frame clonotypes and omits some of them. The sample has around 130,000 clones; under 90% are singletons. Findings and caveats of the study: Clonality was higher at baseline than in age-matched healthy donors and tracked circulating CD8+ T-cell counts. The study found public clonotypes uncommon, contracting or stable on treatment.

This sequence was found in a human donor with chronic lymphocytic leukemia. This chain joins TRBV2 and TRBJ2-5; 9 bases map to TRBD1. The specimen was PBMCs, collected after 24 months of ibrutinib treatment. DNA of the CDR3: TGTGCCAGCGGAAGGACAGGGGAAGAGACCCAGTACTTC. Translation gives CASGRTGEETQYF.